The T cell receptor (beta chain) described here comes from a study of PD-1 blockade in classical Hodgkin lymphoma. The CDR3 consists of 16 residues. From germline, CDR1 is KGHSH and CDR2 LQKENI. J gave up 4 bases and V 4 bases, and 8 bases lay outside the gene matches. Indicated time point: newly diagnosed, previously untreated cHL patient sample. Only in-frame clones appear in the TCRdb table, and some are missing; sequencing was by immunoSEQ multiplex PCR. Counted here are some 70,000 clones, over 90% occurring once; the ten biggest clones make up over 2.5%. This rearrangement joins TRBV18 to TRBJ1-5, with 9 bases aligning to TRBD1. The sample was peripheral blood mononuclear cells (PBMCs). The receptor was isolated from a human donor with classical Hodgkin lymphoma. CDR3 region: CASSRAGTGSNQPQHF. The CDR3 DNA reads TGTGCCAGCTCACGAGCCGGGACAGGGTCAAATCAGCCCCAGCATTTT.